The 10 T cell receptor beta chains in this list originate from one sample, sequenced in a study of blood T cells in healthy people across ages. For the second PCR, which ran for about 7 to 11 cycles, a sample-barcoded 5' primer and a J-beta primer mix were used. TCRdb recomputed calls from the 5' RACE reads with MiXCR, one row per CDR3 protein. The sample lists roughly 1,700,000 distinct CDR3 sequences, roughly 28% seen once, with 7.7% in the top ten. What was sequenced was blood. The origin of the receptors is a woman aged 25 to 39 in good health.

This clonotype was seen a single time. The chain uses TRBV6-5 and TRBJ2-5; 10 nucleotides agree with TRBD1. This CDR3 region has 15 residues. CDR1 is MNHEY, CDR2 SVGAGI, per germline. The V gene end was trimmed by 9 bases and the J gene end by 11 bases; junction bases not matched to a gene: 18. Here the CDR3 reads CASRIGTGVSYKQYF. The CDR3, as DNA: TGTGCCAGTAGGATAGGGACAGGGGTCTCCTACAAGCAGTACTTC.

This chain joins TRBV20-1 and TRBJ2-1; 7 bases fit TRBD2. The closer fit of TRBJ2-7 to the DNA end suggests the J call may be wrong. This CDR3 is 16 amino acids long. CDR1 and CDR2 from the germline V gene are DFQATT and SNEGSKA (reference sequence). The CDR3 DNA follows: TGCAGTGCTAGTGCGTTAGCGGGCCTCTCCTACAATGAGCAGTACTTC. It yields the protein CSASALAGLSYNEQYF.

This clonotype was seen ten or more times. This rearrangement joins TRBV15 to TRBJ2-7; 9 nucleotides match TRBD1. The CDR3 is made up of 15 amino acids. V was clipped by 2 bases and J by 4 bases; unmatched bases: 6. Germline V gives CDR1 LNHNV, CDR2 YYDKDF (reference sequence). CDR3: CATSRPGQGSYEQYF. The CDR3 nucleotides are TGTGCCACCAGCAGACCAGGACAGGGGTCGTACGAGCAGTACTTC.

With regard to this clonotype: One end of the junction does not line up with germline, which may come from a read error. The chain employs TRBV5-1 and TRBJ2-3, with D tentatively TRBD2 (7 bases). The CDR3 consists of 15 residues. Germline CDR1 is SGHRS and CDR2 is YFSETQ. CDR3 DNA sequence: TGCGTCAGCAGCGGGACACTGGCTGGCACAGATACGCAGTATTTT. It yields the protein CVSSGTLAGTDTQYF.

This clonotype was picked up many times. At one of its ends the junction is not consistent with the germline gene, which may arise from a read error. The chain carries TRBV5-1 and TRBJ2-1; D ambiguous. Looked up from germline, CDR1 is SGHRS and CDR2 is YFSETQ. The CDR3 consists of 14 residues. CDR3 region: CASSLVGGINEQFF. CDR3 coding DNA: TGTGCCAGCAGCTTGGTGGGCGGTATCAATGAGCAGTTCTTC.

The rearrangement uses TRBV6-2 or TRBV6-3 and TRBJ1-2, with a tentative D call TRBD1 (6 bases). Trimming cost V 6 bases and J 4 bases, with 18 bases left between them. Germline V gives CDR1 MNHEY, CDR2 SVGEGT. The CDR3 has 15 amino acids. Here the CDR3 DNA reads TGTGCCAGCAGGAACGCACAGGGTATCATCTATGGCTACACCTTC. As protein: CASRNAQGIIYGYTF.

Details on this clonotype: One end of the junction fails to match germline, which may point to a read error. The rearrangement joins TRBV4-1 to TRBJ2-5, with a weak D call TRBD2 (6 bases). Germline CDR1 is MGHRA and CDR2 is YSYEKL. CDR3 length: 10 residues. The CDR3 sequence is CASSRGDFNF. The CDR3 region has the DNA TGCGCCAGCAGCCGCGGGGACTTTAACTTC.

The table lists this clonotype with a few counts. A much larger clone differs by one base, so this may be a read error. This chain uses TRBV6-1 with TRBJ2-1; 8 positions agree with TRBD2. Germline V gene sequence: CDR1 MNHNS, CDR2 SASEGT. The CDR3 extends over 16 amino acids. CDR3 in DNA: TGTGCCAGCAGCCCTACCCGGGGGGGCCCCAACAATGGGCAGTTCTTC. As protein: CASSPTRGGPNNGQFF.

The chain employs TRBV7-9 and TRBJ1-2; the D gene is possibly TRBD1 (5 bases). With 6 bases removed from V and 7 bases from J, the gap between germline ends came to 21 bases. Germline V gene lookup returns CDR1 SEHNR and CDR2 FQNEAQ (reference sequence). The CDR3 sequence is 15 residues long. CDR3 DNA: TGTGCCAGCAGTCCGGGGCAAGGTTTAGGCTCTGGCTACACCTTC. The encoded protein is CASSPGQGLGSGYTF.

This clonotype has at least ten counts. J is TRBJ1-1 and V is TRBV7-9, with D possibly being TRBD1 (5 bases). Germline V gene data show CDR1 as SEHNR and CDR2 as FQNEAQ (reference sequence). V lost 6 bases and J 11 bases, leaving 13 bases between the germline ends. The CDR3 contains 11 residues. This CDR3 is CASSSGTGAFF. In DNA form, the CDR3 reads TGTGCCAGCAGTTCAGGGACCGGGGCTTTCTTT.